This T cell receptor beta chain was recorded in a study of PD-1 blockade in mismatch repair-deficient tumors. Study-level points and caveats: After pembrolizumab, tumor-resident clones rose rapidly, then generally contracted before radiologic responses.

Turning to this clone: What it recognizes is unknown.

V was cut by 6 bases and J by 8 bases, with 18 bases left in between. Germline V gives CDR1 LNHNV, CDR2 YYDKDF (reference sequence). The CDR3 is made up of 14 amino acids. TCRdb keeps only in-frame clones here, not all; method: immunoSEQ multiplex PCR. The data hold 120,000 or so clones, with more than 85% observed a single time. Sequencing used peripheral blood, obtained 44 weeks after starting pembrolizumab. The rearrangement links TRBV15 to TRBJ2-3, with D unresolved. The TCR comes from an adult with mismatch repair-deficient cancer. CDR3 loop: CATRQSGSVITQYF. In DNA form, the CDR3 reads TGTGCCACCAGACAATCCGGGTCAGTAATTACGCAGTATTTT.